The entry that follows covers one T cell receptor beta chain sequence. This receptor's antigen is unknown. No quality values exist for individual bases; no much larger clone is one base distant. The meaning of the sample's time point label: persistent/refractory GD, antithyroid drugs over 5 years with positive TRAb. RNA was extracted from PBMCs in TRIzol for both TCR sequencing and RNA sequencing. The diagnosis of Graves' disease was made according to American Thyroid Association guidelines. Patients were recruited from an endocrinology department in Xi'an, China. From each patient, about 9.7 milliliters of peripheral blood was collected into an EDTA anticoagulant tube. Ficoll Paque Plus density gradient separation was used to isolate PBMCs, and no further T cell sorting was performed. An Agilent 2100 Bioanalyzer and agarose gel were used to check RNA quality, while a NanoDrop 2000 measured RNA concentration.

The data were obtained in a study of regulatory T cells in long-lasting Graves disease (dated by TCRdb to about 2021). Describing the broader study: Persistent Graves' disease was defined as persistently positive TSH receptor autoantibodies together with antithyroid drug treatment for over 5 years. This study used TCR sequencing and RNA sequencing of peripheral blood to compare persistent Graves' disease patients against newly diagnosed Graves' disease patients. The study took place in China and was registered as a clinical trial. TCR sequencing covered some 13 persistent and roughly 20 newly diagnosed Graves' disease patients, 33 samples in total. Antithyroid drugs had been taken for 8.5 to 13 years on average by persistent Graves' disease patients in the clinical cohort.

What the study reported, not specific to this receptor: Because the primary lesion, thyroid tissue, could not be accessed, the study looked at peripheral blood alone. Lower TCR Shannon entropy and fewer highly expanded clones were observed in persistent Graves' disease patients than in newly diagnosed patients, which suggested clonal expansion. Preferential use of TRBV28, TRBJ1-2 and TRBJ2-5 was observed in persistent disease, whereas TRBV20-1 and TRBJ2-1 were favored in newly diagnosed disease. A larger number of public clonotypes was shared among persistent patients (over 2,500) than among newly diagnosed patients (approximately 930). Sequencing and analysis were restricted to the TCR beta chain. As a limitation, the authors acknowledged that the small sample size may reduce accuracy.

Libraries were built with multiplex PCR. The sequencing machine was an Illumina HiSeq 4000. TCR beta libraries were built with iRepertoire HTBI primers and Arm-PCR amplification of CDR3 regions. Before sequencing, the PCR products underwent gel purification. The authors' pipeline ran thus. Across samples, 62 TRBV and 13 to 15 TRBJ segments were identified and used for gene usage analysis of CDR3 amino acid clonotypes. COPE and FqMerger were used to merge filtered high-quality paired reads into contigs. Contigs were aligned with BLAST to IMGT TRBV, TRBD and TRBJ reference genes, and CDR3 was defined per IMGT. Any clonotype with a frequency above 0.1% was classified as a highly expanded clone. Repertoire diversity was measured by Shannon entropy, and V-J evenness by the Gini coefficient. Clonotypes shared by more than one individual were considered public. TCRdb ran its own pipeline on the public reads, namely fastp trimming at Q25 and MiXCR clone calling, and kept in-frame beta chains. Every entry covers one CDR3 protein and lists the most common genes and DNA from its rows. The V and J calls, along with clone size, are taken from TCRdb and not from the paper's own processing. The sample table records almost 350,000 distinct CDR3 sequences; 15% to 20% of these occur just once. Over 25% of the sample lies in the top ten.

V is reduced by 4 bases and J by 7 bases, leaving a spacing of 18 bases between them. Spanning cysteine to phenylalanine, the CDR3 consists of 16 amino acids. Only CDR3 DNA is held: 48 bases, read in frame from base 1. Via the germline V gene, CDR1 is SGHRS and CDR2 YFSETQ. The sequences come from peripheral blood mononuclear cells (PBMCs), collected when the disease was refractory, from a patient treated with antithyroid drugs. This clonotype originated in a female donor with Graves disease. The V gene is TRBV5-1 and the J gene is TRBJ1-6; D gene: possibly TRBD1, on 5 matching bases. The DNA sequence is TGCGCCAGCAGCCCCCTAGGGCCCGGGGCGAATTCACCCCTCCACTTT. Protein translation: CASSPLGPGANSPLHF.